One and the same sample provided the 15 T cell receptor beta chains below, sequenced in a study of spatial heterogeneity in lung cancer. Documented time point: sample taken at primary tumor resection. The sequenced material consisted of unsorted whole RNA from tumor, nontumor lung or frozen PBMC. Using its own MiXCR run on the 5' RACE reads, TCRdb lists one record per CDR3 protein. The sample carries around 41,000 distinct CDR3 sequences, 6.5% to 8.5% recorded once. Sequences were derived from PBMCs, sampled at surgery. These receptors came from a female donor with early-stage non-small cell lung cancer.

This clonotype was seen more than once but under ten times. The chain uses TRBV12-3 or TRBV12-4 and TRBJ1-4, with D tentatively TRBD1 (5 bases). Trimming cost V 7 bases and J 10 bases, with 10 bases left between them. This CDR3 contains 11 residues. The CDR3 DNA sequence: TGTGCCAGCACCCAGGGAGGAAAACTGTTTTTT. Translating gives CASTQGGKLFF.

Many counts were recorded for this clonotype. The CDR3 DNA reads TGTGCCACCGGGCAGGGGTTGGAGACCCAGTACTTC. Its translation is CATGQGLETQYF. The chain carries TRBV2 and TRBJ2-5, with D maybe TRBD1 (6 bases). Looked up from germline, CDR1 is SNHLY and CDR2 is FYNNEI. The CDR3 runs 12 residues. V lost 10 bases, J lost 5 bases, and 14 bases lay in between.

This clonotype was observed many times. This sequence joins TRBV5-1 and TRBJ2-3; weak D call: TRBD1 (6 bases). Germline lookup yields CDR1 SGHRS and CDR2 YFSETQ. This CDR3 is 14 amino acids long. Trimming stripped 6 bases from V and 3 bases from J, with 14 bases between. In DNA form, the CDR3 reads TGCGCCAGCAAACAGGGTCTTACGACAGATACGCAGTATTTT. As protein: CASKQGLTTDTQYF.

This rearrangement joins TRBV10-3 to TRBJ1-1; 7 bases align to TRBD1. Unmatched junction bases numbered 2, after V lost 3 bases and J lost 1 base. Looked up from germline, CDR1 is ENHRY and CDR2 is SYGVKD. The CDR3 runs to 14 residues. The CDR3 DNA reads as TGTGCCATCAGTGACTGGACAGGGAACACTGAAGCTTTCTTT. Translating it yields CAISDWTGNTEAFF.

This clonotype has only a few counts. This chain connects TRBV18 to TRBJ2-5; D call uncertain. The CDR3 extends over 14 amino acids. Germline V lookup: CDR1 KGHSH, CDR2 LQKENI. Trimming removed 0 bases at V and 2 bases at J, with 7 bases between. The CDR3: CASSPPAGQETQYF. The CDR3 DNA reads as TGTGCCAGCTCACCACCGGCAGGTCAAGAGACCCAGTACTTC.

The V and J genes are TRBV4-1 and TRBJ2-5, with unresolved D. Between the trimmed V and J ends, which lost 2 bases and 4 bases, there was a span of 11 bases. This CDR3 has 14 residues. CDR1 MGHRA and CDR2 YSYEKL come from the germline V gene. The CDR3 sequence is CASSQITGGETQYF. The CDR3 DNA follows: TGCGCCAGCAGCCAAATAACGGGCGGAGAGACCCAGTACTTC.

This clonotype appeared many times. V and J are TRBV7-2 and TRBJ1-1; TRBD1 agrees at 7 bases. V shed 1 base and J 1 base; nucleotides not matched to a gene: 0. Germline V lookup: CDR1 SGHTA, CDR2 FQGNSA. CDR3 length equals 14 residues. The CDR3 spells CASSLGTGNTEAFF. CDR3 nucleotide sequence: TGTGCCAGCAGCTTAGGGACAGGGAACACTGAAGCTTTCTTT. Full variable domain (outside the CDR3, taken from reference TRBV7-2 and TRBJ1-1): GAGVSQSPSNKVTEKGKDVELRCDPISGHTALYWYRQSLGQGLEFLIYFQGNSAPDKSGLPSDRFSAERTGGSVSTLTIQRTQQEDSAVYLCASSLGTGNTEAFFGQGTRLTVV.

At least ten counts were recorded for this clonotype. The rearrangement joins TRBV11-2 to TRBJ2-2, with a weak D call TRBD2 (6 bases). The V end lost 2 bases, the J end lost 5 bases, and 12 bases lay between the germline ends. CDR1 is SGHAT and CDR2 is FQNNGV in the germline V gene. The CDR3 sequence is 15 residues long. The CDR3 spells CASSLLRGGTGELFF. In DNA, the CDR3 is TGTGCCAGCAGCTTACTGCGGGGTGGGACCGGGGAGCTGTTTTTT.

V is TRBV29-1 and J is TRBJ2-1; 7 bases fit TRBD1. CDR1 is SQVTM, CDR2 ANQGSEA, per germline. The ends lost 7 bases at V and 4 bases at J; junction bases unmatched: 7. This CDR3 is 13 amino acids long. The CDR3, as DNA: TGCAGCGCCCAGGGACAGATGTACAATGAGCAGTTCTTC. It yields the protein CSAQGQMYNEQFF.

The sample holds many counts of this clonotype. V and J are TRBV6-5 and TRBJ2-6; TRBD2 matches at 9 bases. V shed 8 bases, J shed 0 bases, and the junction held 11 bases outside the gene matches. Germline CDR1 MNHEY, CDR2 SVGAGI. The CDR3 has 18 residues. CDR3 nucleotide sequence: TGTGCCAGCTCTGGGGCTAGCGGGGTCGACTCTGGGGCCAACGTCCTGACTTTC. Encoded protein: CASSGASGVDSGANVLTF.

The CDR3 loop reads CATSGGWGTEAFF. The CDR3 DNA reads TGTGCCACCAGTGGAGGTTGGGGCACTGAAGCTTTCTTT. V and J are TRBV24-1 and TRBJ1-1; D unresolved. The CDR3 is made up of 13 amino acids. The germline V gene encodes CDR1 KGHDR and CDR2 SFDVKD. Trimming stripped 5 bases from V and 4 bases from J, with 10 bases between.

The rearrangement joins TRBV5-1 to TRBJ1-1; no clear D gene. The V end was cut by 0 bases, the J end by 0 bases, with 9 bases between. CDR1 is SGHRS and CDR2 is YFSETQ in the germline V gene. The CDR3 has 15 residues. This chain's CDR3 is CASSLVADMNTEAFF. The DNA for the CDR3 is TGCGCCAGCAGCTTGGTGGCAGATATGAACACTGAAGCTTTCTTT.

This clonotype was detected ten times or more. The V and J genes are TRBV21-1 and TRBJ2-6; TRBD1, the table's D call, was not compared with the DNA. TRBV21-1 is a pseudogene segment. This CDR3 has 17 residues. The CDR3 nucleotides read TGTGCCAGCAGCAAAGAACCCGGGCTTAGGAGGTGCAACGTCCTGACTTTC. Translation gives CASSKEPGLRRCNVLTF.

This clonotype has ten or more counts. Here the CDR3 DNA reads TGCAGTGTGCAGGGTCCCACTGAAGCTTTCTTT. It is translated as CSVQGPTEAFF. This chain uses TRBV20-1 with TRBJ1-1; maybe TRBD1 (5 bases). CDR3 length: 11 residues. Trimming cost V 7 bases and J 4 bases, with 10 bases left between them. Looked up from germline, CDR1 is DFQATT and CDR2 is SNEGSKA (reference sequence).

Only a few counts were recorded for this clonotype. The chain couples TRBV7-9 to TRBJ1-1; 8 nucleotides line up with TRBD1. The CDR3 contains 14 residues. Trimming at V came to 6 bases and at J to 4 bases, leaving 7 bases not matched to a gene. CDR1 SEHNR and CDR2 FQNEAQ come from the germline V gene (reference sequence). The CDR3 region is CASSLNTGGTEAFF. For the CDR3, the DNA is TGTGCCAGCAGTCTAAATACAGGGGGCACTGAAGCTTTCTTT. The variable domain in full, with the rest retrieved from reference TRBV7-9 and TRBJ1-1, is DTGVSQNPRHKITKRGQNVTFRCDPISEHNRLYWYRQTLGQGPEFLTYFQNEAQLEKSRLLSDRFSAERPKGSFSTLEIQRTEQGDSAMYLCASSLNTGGTEAFFGQGTRLTVV.